One sample yielded the 30 T cell receptor beta chains listed below, sequenced in a study of breast tumors, draining lymph nodes, adjacent tissues. Samples came from axillary lymph nodes draining the breast cancer. Using its own MiXCR run on the multiplex PCR reads, TCRdb lists one record per CDR3 protein. This sample has 170,000 or so distinct CDR3 sequences, with 30% to 35% found just once. Sequencing was done on a sample of axillary lymph node tissue. These TCRs come from a female donor with breast cancer. Some clones in this sample may be carry-over from other donors' samples.

In this sample, this clonotype turned up many times. The gene calls are TRBV7-9 and TRBJ2-1; 7 positions agree with TRBD2. The CDR3 runs to 13 residues. V trimming: 5 bases; J trimming: 9 bases; junction bases outside the gene matches: 7. Germline V gives CDR1 SEHNR, CDR2 FQNEAQ (reference sequence). CDR3 protein: CASSAGLSVEQFF. In DNA form, the CDR3 reads TGTGCCAGCAGCGCGGGACTATCGGTTGAGCAGTTCTTC.

This clonotype was counted ten times or more. The rearrangement uses TRBV12-5 and TRBJ2-5; 10 bases are a match to TRBD1. With 6 bases clipped from V and 5 bases from J, the junction kept 9 bases outside the gene matches. This CDR3 comprises 15 residues. Germline V gene data show CDR1 as LGHNT and CDR2 as FRNRAP. CDR3 loop: CASGTDRGRAETQYF. CDR3 sequence (DNA): TGTGCTAGTGGCACCGACAGGGGGCGGGCGGAGACCCAGTACTTC.

This clonotype was recorded at least ten times. This chain links TRBV11-2 with TRBJ2-7; 10 nucleotides agree with TRBD1. CDR3 length equals 15 residues. Germline-derived CDR1 and CDR2 are SGHAT and FQNNGV. The J segment lost 6 bases and the V segment lost 1 base, leaving 6 bases of the junction unmatched. CDR3 sequence reads: CASSLVRQGAREQYF. CDR3 DNA: TGTGCCAGCAGCTTAGTGCGACAGGGGGCCCGCGAGCAGTACTTC.

This clonotype has a count of ten or more. This sequence joins TRBV2 and TRBJ1-5; possible D gene TRBD1, 5 bases. Deletions cut 6 bases from V and 2 bases from J, with 14 bases between. The CDR3 has 15 residues. Germline V gene sequence: CDR1 SNHLY, CDR2 FYNNEI. The CDR3 here is CASSVQGVGNQPQHF. CDR3 sequence (DNA): TGTGCCAGCAGCGTTCAGGGTGTTGGCAATCAGCCCCAGCATTTT.

This clonotype was observed at least ten times. One end of the junction fails to match germline, which may point to a read error. The genes are TRBV19 and TRBJ2-5, with D tentatively TRBD1 (5 bases). This CDR3 contains 14 residues. Germline V gene lookup returns CDR1 LNHDA and CDR2 SQIVND (reference sequence). The CDR3 loop is CASTARQGQGTQYF. The CDR3 DNA is TGTGCCAGTACCGCTAGGCAGGGTCAAGGGACCCAGTACTTC. The full variable domain, with the rest looked up from reference TRBV19 and TRBJ2-5, is DGGITQSPKYLFRKEGQNVTLSCEQNLNHDAMYWYRQDPGQGLRLIYYSQIVNDFQKGDIAEGYSVSREKKESFPLTVTSAQKNPTAFYLCASTARQGQGTQYFGPGTRLLVL.

There are many counts of this clonotype. The chain couples TRBV12-3 or TRBV12-4 to TRBJ1-2; 9 nucleotides line up with TRBD1. The CDR3 is 16 amino acids. The V and J ends lost 6 bases and 8 bases, in that order; junction bases with no gene match: 16. This CDR3 reads CASSPGTGRRLVGYTF. CDR3 in DNA: TGTGCCAGCAGCCCCGGGACAGGGAGAAGGCTGGTGGGCTACACCTTC.

Many counts were recorded for this clonotype. The V and J genes are TRBV19 and TRBJ2-1, with TRBD2 matching 15 bases. V shed 4 bases and J 1 base; nucleotides not matched to a gene: 11. The germline CDR1 and CDR2 sequences are LNHDA and SQIVND (reference sequence). The CDR3 loop spans 20 amino acids. CDR3 nucleotides: TGTGCCAGTAGTACAGTCCCGGGACTAGCGGGAGGAAGTTCCTACAATGAGCAGTTCTTC. Its translation is CASSTVPGLAGGSSYNEQFF.

Of note for this clonotype: A read error may explain this, as a much larger clone is one base away. The J gene is TRBJ2-1, the V gene TRBV20-1, with TRBD2 matching over 10 bases. Germline V lookup: CDR1 DFQATT, CDR2 SNEGSKA (reference sequence). The length of the CDR3 is 12 residues. The CDR3 spells CSAAGGLNEPFF. The CDR3 DNA reads TGCAGTGCAGCGGGAGGGCTAAATGAGCCGTTCTTC.

This clonotype was seen ten or more times. The chain uses TRBV9 and TRBJ2-1, with unresolved D. The CDR3 runs to 13 residues. V gave up 0 bases and J gave up 6 bases, with 7 bases separating them. Germline CDR1 reads SGDLS; CDR2 reads YYNGEE. CDR3 nucleotides: TGTGCCAGCAGCGTAGCGGGTGTCAATGAGCAGTTCTTC. It translates to CASSVAGVNEQFF.

Concerning this clonotype: One base away lies a much larger clone, so this may be a sequencing read error. The chain uses TRBV7-9 and TRBJ2-1, with 8 bases that match TRBD2. CDR1 and CDR2 (germline): SEHNR, FQNEAQ (reference sequence). This CDR3 comprises 13 residues. V shed 5 bases, J shed 9 bases, and the junction held 6 bases outside the gene matches. The CDR3 nucleotides are TGTGCCAGCAGCCCGGGGGGGCTGGGTGAGCAGTTCTTC. It is translated as CASSPGGLGEQFF.

At least ten counts were recorded for this clonotype. This rearrangement joins TRBV5-8 to TRBJ1-6; maybe TRBD1 (6 bases). From germline, CDR1 is SGHTS and CDR2 YDEGEE. The CDR3 is 17 residues long. Trimming removed 6 bases from V and 0 bases from J, with 16 bases in between. This chain's CDR3 is CASTLGGISSYNSPLHF. The DNA of the CDR3 is TGTGCCAGCACCCTTGGGGGCATAAGCTCCTATAATTCACCCCTCCACTTT.

A remark on this clonotype: At one boundary the junction diverges from the germline segment, which might be a read error. V is TRBV20-1 and J is TRBJ1-6; D ambiguous. Germline V gives CDR1 DFQATT, CDR2 SNEGSKA (reference sequence). The CDR3 runs to 14 residues. The CDR3 loop is CSALGSSYNSSLHF. The CDR3 coding sequence is TGCAGTGCCCTCGGGAGCTCCTATAATTCATCCCTCCACTTT.

This clonotype showed up many times. The chain combines TRBV7-2 with TRBJ1-2; D is unclear. Germline loops: CDR1 SGHTA, CDR2 FQGNSA. CDR3 length: 15 residues. V was cut by 3 bases and J by 3 bases, with 14 bases left in between. The CDR3: CASSLSLGIDYGYTF. CDR3 coding DNA: TGTGCCAGCAGCTTGAGTTTGGGTATTGACTATGGCTACACCTTC.

This clonotype was observed many times. The CDR3 DNA reads as TGTGCCAGCAGTTTAAGCAGGGGAGGTCAGCCCCAGCATTTT. This translates into CASSLSRGGQPQHF. The chain carries TRBV12-3 or TRBV12-4 and TRBJ1-5; D possibly corresponds to TRBD1 (6 bases). This CDR3 has 14 residues. The V and J ends lost 2 bases and 6 bases respectively, with 11 bases between them.

This clonotype came up a few times. This could be a read error, since a much larger clone is one nucleotide away. The CDR3 DNA sequence: TGTGCCAGCAGCTCTTACACAGGTACGCAGTATTTT. Amino acids: CASSSYTGTQYF. The chain links TRBV13 to TRBJ2-3; D may be TRBD1 (5 bases). Germline CDR1 is PRHDT and CDR2 is FYEKMQ (reference sequence). CDR3 length: 12 residues.

In its sample, this clonotype was seen many times. The CDR3 region is CSVDPGLGGDEQFF. CDR3 in DNA: TGCAGCGTTGACCCCGGCTTGGGGGGAGATGAGCAGTTCTTC. This rearrangement joins TRBV29-1 to TRBJ2-1; D perhaps matches TRBD2 (6 bases). This CDR3 spans 14 amino acids. Deletions cut 3 bases from V and 8 bases from J, with 17 bases between. Germline lookup yields CDR1 SQVTM and CDR2 ANQGSEA.

The V and J genes are TRBV25-1 and TRBJ2-3; 14 bases fit TRBD2. V shed 3 bases and J 6 bases; nucleotides not matched to a gene: 8. CDR1 is MGHDK, CDR2 SYGVNS, per germline. There are 17 residues in the CDR3. The chain's CDR3 is CASSDETSGGARDTQYF. The DNA of the CDR3 is TGTGCCAGCAGTGACGAGACTAGCGGGGGGGCGCGTGATACGCAGTATTTT.

This clonotype has ten or more counts. The chain has TRBV6-2 or TRBV6-3 and TRBJ1-5, with D unclear. Germline assignment: CDR1 MNHEY and CDR2 SVGEGT. This CDR3 region has 16 residues. Trimming left V 0 bases short and J 4 bases short, with 13 bases between. This CDR3 is CASSYSLVSGNQPQHF. The CDR3 bases are TGTGCCAGCAGTTACTCTCTGGTATCTGGTAATCAGCCCCAGCATTTT.

CDR3 DNA: TGTGCCACCAGTGATTCCAGGGATCGGGGTTCACCCCTCCACTTT. It translates to CATSDSRDRGSPLHF. The J gene is TRBJ1-6, the V gene TRBV24-1, with D possibly TRBD1 on 5 matching bases. Per germline, CDR1 KGHDR and CDR2 SFDVKD. V lost 2 bases to trimming and J lost 9 bases, with 13 bases between them. This CDR3 has 15 amino acids.

This clonotype was counted only a few times. The chain combines TRBV9 with TRBJ1-1, with 9 bases identical to TRBD1. In germline, CDR1 is SGDLS, CDR2 YYNGEE. V shed 4 bases, J shed 5 bases, and the junction held 9 bases outside the gene matches. The CDR3 has 15 residues. As DNA, the CDR3 is TGTGCCAGCAGCCCCGGGACAGGGTATAGTACTGAAGCTTTCTTT. Translation: CASSPGTGYSTEAFF.

With respect to this clonotype: A much more abundant neighbour one base away suggests this may be a read error. V is TRBV6-6 and J is TRBJ1-6; no clear D gene. The germline V gene encodes CDR1 MNHNY and CDR2 SVGAGI (reference sequence). Deletions cut 5 bases from V and 0 bases from J, with 17 bases between. This CDR3 region has 18 residues. The CDR3 bases are TGTGCCAGCAGTCTCCCCCCCGGAAAGAGCTCCTATAATTCACCCCTCCACTTT. It translates to CASSLPPGKSSYNSPLHF.

A note on this clonotype: The CDR3 ends on some other residue instead of the conserved phenylalanine or tryptophan, so this is likely a read error. V and J are TRBV5-5 and TRBJ2-1; 7 nucleotides agree with TRBD2. The CDR3 runs 15 residues. V gave up 4 bases and J gave up 2 bases; unmatched junction bases: 6. Per the germline V gene, CDR1 is SGHKS and CDR2 is YYEKEE (reference sequence). The DNA for the CDR3 is TGTGCCAGCAGCGGTACTAGCGCGCCCTACAATGAGCAGTTCTCC. It translates to CASSGTSAPYNEQFS.

The chain joins TRBV6-6 to TRBJ1-1; maybe TRBD1 (6 bases). The CDR3 contains 15 residues. In germline, CDR1 is MNHNY, CDR2 SVGAGI (reference sequence). V was trimmed by 5 bases and J by 5 bases, leaving 18 bases between them. The CDR3 DNA is TGTGCCAGCAGTCCTATGGGACAAGGTGAAACTGAAGCTTTCTTT. It translates to CASSPMGQGETEAFF.

This clonotype was seen at least ten times. This chain links TRBV11-2 with TRBJ1-2; D remains unclear. Deletions cut 5 bases from V and 3 bases from J, with 10 bases between. This CDR3 spans 13 amino acids. The V gene's germline CDR1 is SGHAT and CDR2 FQNNGV. The DNA of the CDR3 is TGTGCCAGCAGCCCTCTTCCGGACTATGGCTACACCTTC. This gives the protein CASSPLPDYGYTF.

This clonotype occurred once. Without the conserved terminal phenylalanine or tryptophan, this CDR3 likely stems from a read error. Because the CDR3's place on the DNA is in doubt, the DNA is left out and the CDR3 is given as listed by TCRdb. The chain recombines TRBV9 with TRBJ2-2; TRBD1, as called in the table, went unchecked against the DNA. Germline lookup yields CDR1 SGDLS and CDR2 YYNGEE. The CDR3 sequence runs 9 residues, both termini included. The CDR3 here is CASSVDRGL.

In regard to this clonotype: The junction departs from germline at one end; a sequencing error may be responsible. This chain links TRBV7-2 with TRBJ2-3; TRBD2 matches at 8 bases. Per germline, CDR1 SGHTA and CDR2 FQGNSA. The length of the CDR3 is 15 residues. The DNA of the CDR3 is TGTGCCAGCAGCGTACTCGCGGGAGGTTACGATACGCAGTACTTT. Protein: CASSVLAGGYDTQYF.

In its sample, this clonotype was seen many times. The V gene is TRBV20-1, the J gene TRBJ2-5; perhaps TRBD1 as D (6 bases). The ends were cut back, 0 bases at V and 7 bases at J, with 21 bases in the middle. The CDR3 is 16 amino acids. Germline loops: CDR1 DFQATT, CDR2 SNEGSKA (reference sequence). CDR3 sequence (DNA): TGCAGTGCTAGAGAAGGGCTAAGAGGGGGATGGGGGACCCAGTACTTC. Protein: CSAREGLRGGWGTQYF.

The V gene is TRBV2, the J gene TRBJ2-7, with 8 bases fitting TRBD1. The J segment lost 6 bases and the V segment lost 1 base, leaving 5 bases of the junction unmatched. CDR1 is SNHLY and CDR2 is FYNNEI in the germline V gene. The CDR3 covers 14 residues. For the CDR3, the DNA is TGTGCCAGCAGTGAAGGCATGACAGGGGTCGAGCAGTACTTC. As protein: CASSEGMTGVEQYF.

This clonotype was observed many times. V is TRBV6-1 and J is TRBJ1-4; D is unclear. Germline CDR1 reads MNHNS; CDR2 reads SASEGT. The CDR3 consists of 15 residues. Trimming shortened V by 1 base and J by 4 bases, and 10 bases separated the two germline ends. CDR3: CASSEVLAFNEKLFF. For the CDR3, the DNA is TGTGCCAGCAGTGAAGTGCTAGCCTTTAATGAAAAACTGTTTTTT.

The sample holds many counts of this clonotype. This chain joins TRBV19 and TRBJ1-5; 8 positions match TRBD1. The CDR3 totals 15 residues. The V gene end was trimmed by 2 bases and the J gene end by 6 bases; junction bases not matched to a gene: 6. The germline gives CDR1 LNHDA, CDR2 SQIVND (reference sequence). The CDR3 nucleotides read TGTGCCAGTAGTATACGGACAGGGCTCGGTCAGCCCCAGCATTTT. Its translation is CASSIRTGLGQPQHF.